The clone carrying this TCR beta chain was seen a handful of times. Its antigen is not identified. CDR3 length: 14 amino acids. Between the trimmed V and J ends, which lost 5 bases and 3 bases, there was a span of 13 bases. Germline loops: CDR1 SGHVS, CDR2 FNYEAQ. This PCR relied on a set of 60 Vbeta primers and 13 Jbeta primers. Profiling relied on immunoSEQ multiplex PCR, and the TCRdb table lists in-frame clones only, not all of them. Of about 190,000 clones in the sample, 70% to 75% were seen once. This specimen belongs to a study of cytomegalovirus exposure and HLA in healthy donors. Study at large: Most donors, 81% of roughly 400 genotyped, fell in the Caucasian-associated ancestry cluster. Study conclusions and caveats: In a later analysis, the majority of CMV-associated beta chains seemingly showed HLA restriction. Follow-up analysis later connected one missense variant in DCLRE1C with trimming of TCR beta V- and J-genes.

The chain employs TRBV7-6 and TRBJ1-2; D call uncertain. Source material: PBMCs. This clonotype was sampled from a man aged 25 to 45 in good health and CMV-seropositive. This CDR3 reads CASSLGRGYYGYTF. The CDR3 nucleotides are TGTGCCAGCAGCCTAGGGCGAGGCTACTATGGCTACACCTTC.